This TCR beta chain is drawn from a study of T cell responses to AZD1222 COVID-19 vaccine (dated by TCRdb to about 2021). As for the study more broadly: Because spike-specific TCR depth and breadth did not differ between the two schedules, AZD1222 recipients who got a second dose at roughly 4 weeks were pooled with those who got a second dose at roughly 12 weeks. Trial participants were enrolled by age into 18-55, 56-69 and 70-plus year subgroups, with 148, 28 and 57 TCR-sequenced participants respectively. TCR sequencing was performed for about 250 trial participants, of whom some 200 were given two doses of AZD1222 and around 25 were given two doses of MenACWY control vaccine. The research as a whole found: In the small 56-69-year group, the increase in depth fell short of significance, most likely because of low power. A significant rise in spike-specific TCR breadth and depth was observed after two AZD1222 doses relative to day 0 and relative to MenACWY recipients. Reportedly, close to half of the unique spike-specific TCRs recognized epitopes lying outside the regions that are mutated in the B.1.351 and B.1.1.7 variants. Most participants were white British and females outnumbered males, and the authors suggested that clonal diversity may have been underestimated. Conclusions about previously exposed vaccinees were limited because only five to seven AZD1222 recipients were SARS-CoV-2 seropositive at baseline. Because no day 14 peak-response samples were available, the repertoires could be characterized only after the peak T cell response. The vaccine-associated CD4 TCRs covered the entire spike protein, and the dominant responses fell in regions 160-218 and 743-854.

Per the publication, the time point label means: baseline before first vaccination. Vaccinee samples were obtained from the UK trials COV001 and COV002, which included a single-blind randomized controlled phase 2/3 trial of AZD1222 (ChAdOx1 nCoV-19) in healthy adults. For TCRbeta chain sequencing, PBMC samples from trial participants were taken at day 0 and at day 28 after the second dose. The CDR3 regions of human TCRbeta chains were analyzed by immunosequencing. In the source study's methods: Repertoire TCRs were checked for matches against a reference library of SARS-CoV-2-specific TCRs that had been generated using the MIRA antigen-specificity platform. Breadth meant the fraction of unique TCRs that were SARS-CoV-2-associated, whereas depth meant the fraction of total T cells that were SARS-CoV-2-associated. Using the MIRA data, each spike-specific TCR was assigned both to the spike region to which the TCR was reactive and to a CD4 or CD8 class. Log10-transformed breadth and depth values were compared by one-way ANOVA with Sidak's multiple comparisons tests. TCRdb took over this immuneACCESS table, retaining in-frame rearrangements with V and J assigned. Such tables are incomplete; in checked studies, under half of the missing clones stem from an unresolved V gene, and the remainder is unexplained. D and trimming were read from the DNA, whereas the V and J calls and clone size are those reported in that table. The sample table lists approximately 170,000 clones, under 95% of them with a count of one. Under 5% of the sample goes to the ten largest clones.

Per the germline V gene, SQVTM is the CDR1 and ANQGSEA is the CDR2. Trimming at the junction amounts to 4 bases on V and 1 base on J, and the germline ends lie 5 bases apart. The CDR3, from cysteine to phenylalanine, totals 11 residues. The CDR3 DNA has 33 bases and is translated from base 1. In the case of this clone: Which antigen it targets is not known. Per-base qualities were not stored, and no clone one base away is much larger.

Recombination joined TRBV29-1 with TRBJ2-7; no D gene is confidently identified. The origin of this receptor is an adult in good health. This specimen consisted of peripheral blood, obtained on day 0 of AZD1222 vaccination. The CDR3 protein sequence reads: CSVVISYEQYF. The DNA is as follows: TGCAGCGTTGTGATTTCCTACGAGCAGTACTTC.